Below, one T cell receptor beta chain is given with its context. Its antigen is as yet unknown. The protocol was immunoSEQ multiplex PCR, while the TCRdb copy is restricted to in-frame clones and leaves out a portion. The table lists 35,000 to 45,000 clones, around 80% of them singletons. This sample is part of a study of chemoradiotherapy in HPV16-positive cancers. Study-wide background: A couple of HPV16-positive patients' cells yielded candidate HPV-specific clones and common motifs. Study-level results: Better recurrence-free survival went with HPV-responsive T-cell expansion in HPV16-positive patients.

This TCR was recovered from a human donor with HPV-associated anogenital cancer. Sequencing was performed on blood, taken from a patient who underwent chemoradiotherapy.

The CDR3 reads CASSLGDRLVVGYEQYF. CDR3 in DNA: TGTGCCAGCAGCTTAGGGGACAGGTTAGTGGTTGGGTACGAGCAGTACTTC. V gene TRBV13 combines with J gene TRBJ2-7; 7 positions match TRBD1. Germline V gene lookup returns CDR1 PRHDT and CDR2 FYEKMQ (reference sequence). V lost 0 bases, J lost 4 bases, and 12 bases stayed unmatched. This CDR3 has 17 amino acids.